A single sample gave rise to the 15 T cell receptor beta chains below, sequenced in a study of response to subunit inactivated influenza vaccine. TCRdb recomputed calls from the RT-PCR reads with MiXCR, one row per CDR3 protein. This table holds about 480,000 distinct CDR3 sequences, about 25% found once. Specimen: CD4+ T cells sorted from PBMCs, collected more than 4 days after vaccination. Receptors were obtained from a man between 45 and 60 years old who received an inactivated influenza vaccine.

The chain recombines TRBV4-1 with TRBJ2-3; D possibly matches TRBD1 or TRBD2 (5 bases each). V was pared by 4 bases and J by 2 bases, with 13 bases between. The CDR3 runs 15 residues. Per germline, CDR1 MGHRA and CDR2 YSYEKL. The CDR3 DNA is TGCGCCAGCAGCCCACACGGGACGCCCACAGATACGCAGTATTTT. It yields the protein CASSPHGTPTDTQYF.

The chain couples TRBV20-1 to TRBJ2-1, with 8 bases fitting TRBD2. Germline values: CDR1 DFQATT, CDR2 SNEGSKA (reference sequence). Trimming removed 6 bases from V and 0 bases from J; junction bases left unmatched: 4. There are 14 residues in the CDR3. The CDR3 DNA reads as TGCAGTGCCCCAGCGGGAGCCTCCTACAATGAGCAGTTCTTC. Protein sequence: CSAPAGASYNEQFF.

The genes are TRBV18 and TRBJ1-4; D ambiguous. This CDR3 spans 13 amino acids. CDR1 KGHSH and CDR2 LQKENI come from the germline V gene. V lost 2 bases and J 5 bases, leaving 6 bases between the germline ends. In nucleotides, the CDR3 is TGTGCCAGCTCACCATCTGGAAATGAAAAACTGTTTTTT. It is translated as CASSPSGNEKLFF.

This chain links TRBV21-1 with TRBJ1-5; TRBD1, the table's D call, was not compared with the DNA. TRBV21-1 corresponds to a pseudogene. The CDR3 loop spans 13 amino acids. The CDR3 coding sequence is TGTGCCAGCAGCACGACAGGGCGGCAGCCCCAGCATTTT. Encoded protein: CASSTTGRQPQHF.

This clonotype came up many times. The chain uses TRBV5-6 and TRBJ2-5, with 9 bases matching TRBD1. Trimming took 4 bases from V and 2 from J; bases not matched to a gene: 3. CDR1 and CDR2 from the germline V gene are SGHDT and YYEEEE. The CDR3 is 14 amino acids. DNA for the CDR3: TGTGCCAGCAGCCGAGGGACAGGGCAAGAGACCCAGTACTTC. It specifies CASSRGTGQETQYF.

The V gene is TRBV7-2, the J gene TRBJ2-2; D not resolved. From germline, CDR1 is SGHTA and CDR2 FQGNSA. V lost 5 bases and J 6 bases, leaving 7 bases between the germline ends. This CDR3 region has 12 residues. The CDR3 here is CASSKQPGELFF. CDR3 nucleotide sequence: TGTGCCAGCAGCAAACAGCCCGGGGAGCTGTTTTTT.

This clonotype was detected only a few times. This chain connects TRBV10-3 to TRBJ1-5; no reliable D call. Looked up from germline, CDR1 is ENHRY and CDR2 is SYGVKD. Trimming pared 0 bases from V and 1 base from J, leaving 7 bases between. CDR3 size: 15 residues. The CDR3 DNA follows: TGTGCCATCAGTGAGTCTGGGCAGAGCAATCAGCCCCAGCATTTT. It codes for CAISESGQSNQPQHF.

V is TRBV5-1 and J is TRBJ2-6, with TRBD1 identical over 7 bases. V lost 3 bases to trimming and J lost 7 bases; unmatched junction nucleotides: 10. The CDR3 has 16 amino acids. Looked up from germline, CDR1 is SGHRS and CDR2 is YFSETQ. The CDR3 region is CASSYKPGTEANVLTF. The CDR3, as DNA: TGCGCCAGCAGCTACAAACCCGGGACAGAAGCCAACGTCCTGACTTTC.

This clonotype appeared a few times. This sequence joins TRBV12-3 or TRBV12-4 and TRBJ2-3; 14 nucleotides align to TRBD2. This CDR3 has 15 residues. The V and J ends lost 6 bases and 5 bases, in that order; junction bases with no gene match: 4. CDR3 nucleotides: TGTGCCAGCAGCTCGACTAGCGGGGGGGGAGATACGCAGTATTTT. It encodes CASSSTSGGGDTQYF.

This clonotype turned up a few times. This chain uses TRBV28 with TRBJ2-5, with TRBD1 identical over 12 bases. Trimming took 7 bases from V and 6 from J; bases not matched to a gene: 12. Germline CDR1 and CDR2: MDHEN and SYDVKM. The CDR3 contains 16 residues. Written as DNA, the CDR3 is TGTGCCAGCACCTCCGGGACAGGGGGCGATGAAAAGACCCAGTACTTC. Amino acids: CASTSGTGGDEKTQYF.

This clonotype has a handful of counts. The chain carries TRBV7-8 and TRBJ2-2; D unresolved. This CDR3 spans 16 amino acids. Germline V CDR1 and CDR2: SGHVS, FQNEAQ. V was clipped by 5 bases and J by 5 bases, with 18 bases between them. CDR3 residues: CASSERFHSITGELFF. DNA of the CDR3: TGTGCCAGCAGCGAGCGCTTTCATTCCATAACCGGGGAGCTGTTTTTT.

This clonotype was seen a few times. The CDR3 bases are TGTGCCAGCAGTGGGGACGATGCGGCACTAGCCAAAAACATTCAGTACTTC. Translated, it gives CASSGDDAALAKNIQYF. This chain connects TRBV28 to TRBJ2-4, with D perhaps assigned TRBD1 or TRBD2 (5 bases each). Trimming removed 5 bases from V and 0 bases from J, with 17 bases in between. CDR3 length equals 17 residues. The V gene's germline CDR1 is MDHEN and CDR2 SYDVKM.

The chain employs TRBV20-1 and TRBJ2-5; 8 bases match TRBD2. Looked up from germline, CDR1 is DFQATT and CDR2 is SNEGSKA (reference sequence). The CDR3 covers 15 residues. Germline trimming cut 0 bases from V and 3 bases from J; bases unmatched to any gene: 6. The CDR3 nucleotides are TGCAGTGCTAGAGATATGACTAGCGCAAAAGAGACCCAGTACTTC. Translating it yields CSARDMTSAKETQYF.

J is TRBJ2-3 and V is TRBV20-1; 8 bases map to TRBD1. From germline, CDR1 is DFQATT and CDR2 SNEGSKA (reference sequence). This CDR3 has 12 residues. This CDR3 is CSSGQGTDTQYF. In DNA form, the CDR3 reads TGCAGCTCCGGACAGGGAACAGATACGCAGTATTTT.

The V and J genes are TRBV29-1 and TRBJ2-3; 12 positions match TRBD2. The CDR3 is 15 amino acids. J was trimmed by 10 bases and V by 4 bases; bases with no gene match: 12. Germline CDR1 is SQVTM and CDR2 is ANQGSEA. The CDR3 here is CSVVPTGLAGSAQYF. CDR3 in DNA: TGCAGCGTTGTTCCAACAGGACTAGCGGGATCGGCGCAGTATTTT.